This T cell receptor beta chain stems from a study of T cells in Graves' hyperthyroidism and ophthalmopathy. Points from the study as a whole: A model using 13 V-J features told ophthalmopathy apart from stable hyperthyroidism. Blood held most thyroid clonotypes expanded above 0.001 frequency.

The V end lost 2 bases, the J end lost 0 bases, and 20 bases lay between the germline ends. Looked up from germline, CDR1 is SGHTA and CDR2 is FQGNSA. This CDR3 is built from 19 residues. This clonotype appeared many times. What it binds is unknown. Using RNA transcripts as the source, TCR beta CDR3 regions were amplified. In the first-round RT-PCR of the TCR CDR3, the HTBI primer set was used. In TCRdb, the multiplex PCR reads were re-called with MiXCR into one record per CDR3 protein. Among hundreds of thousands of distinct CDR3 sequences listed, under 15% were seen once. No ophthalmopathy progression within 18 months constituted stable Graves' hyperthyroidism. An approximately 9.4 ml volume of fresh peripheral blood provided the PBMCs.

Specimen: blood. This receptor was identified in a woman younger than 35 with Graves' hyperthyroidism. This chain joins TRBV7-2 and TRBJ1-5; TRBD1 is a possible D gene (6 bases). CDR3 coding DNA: TGTGCCAGCAGCTTAAGAGACAGGATACCATTTATTAGCAATCAGCCCCAGCATTTT. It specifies CASSLRDRIPFISNQPQHF.